The T cell receptor (beta chain) described here comes from a study of beta chain features in type 1 diabetes. Overall study context: The samples had more than 95 million sorted cells examined in all. Study outcomes and limitations: The naive, central memory and Treg TCRB repertoires of patients appeared to be more similar to one another than those of healthy donors.

Expressed TCRB transcripts were sequenced because the isolated RNA had all been reverse transcribed beforehand. This table comes from immunoSEQ multiplex PCR, and its TCRdb copy is limited to in-frame clones, with some not included. The sample consists of about 930,000 clones, roughly a sixth of them appearing once. On this clone itself: Its antigen is currently unknown.

The V and J ends lost 7 bases and 2 bases, in that order; junction bases with no gene match: 7. Per the germline V gene, CDR1 is MDHEN and CDR2 is SYDVKM. The CDR3 is 14 amino acids. The specimen was naive CD4+ T cells from blood. The rearrangement links TRBV28 to TRBJ2-7, with 8 bases lining up with TRBD1. The source is a woman in her late teens or twenties in good health. The CDR3 nucleotides are TGTGCCAGCATCGGACAGGGAACTCCCTACGAGCAGTACTTC. Translated, it gives CASIGQGTPYEQYF.